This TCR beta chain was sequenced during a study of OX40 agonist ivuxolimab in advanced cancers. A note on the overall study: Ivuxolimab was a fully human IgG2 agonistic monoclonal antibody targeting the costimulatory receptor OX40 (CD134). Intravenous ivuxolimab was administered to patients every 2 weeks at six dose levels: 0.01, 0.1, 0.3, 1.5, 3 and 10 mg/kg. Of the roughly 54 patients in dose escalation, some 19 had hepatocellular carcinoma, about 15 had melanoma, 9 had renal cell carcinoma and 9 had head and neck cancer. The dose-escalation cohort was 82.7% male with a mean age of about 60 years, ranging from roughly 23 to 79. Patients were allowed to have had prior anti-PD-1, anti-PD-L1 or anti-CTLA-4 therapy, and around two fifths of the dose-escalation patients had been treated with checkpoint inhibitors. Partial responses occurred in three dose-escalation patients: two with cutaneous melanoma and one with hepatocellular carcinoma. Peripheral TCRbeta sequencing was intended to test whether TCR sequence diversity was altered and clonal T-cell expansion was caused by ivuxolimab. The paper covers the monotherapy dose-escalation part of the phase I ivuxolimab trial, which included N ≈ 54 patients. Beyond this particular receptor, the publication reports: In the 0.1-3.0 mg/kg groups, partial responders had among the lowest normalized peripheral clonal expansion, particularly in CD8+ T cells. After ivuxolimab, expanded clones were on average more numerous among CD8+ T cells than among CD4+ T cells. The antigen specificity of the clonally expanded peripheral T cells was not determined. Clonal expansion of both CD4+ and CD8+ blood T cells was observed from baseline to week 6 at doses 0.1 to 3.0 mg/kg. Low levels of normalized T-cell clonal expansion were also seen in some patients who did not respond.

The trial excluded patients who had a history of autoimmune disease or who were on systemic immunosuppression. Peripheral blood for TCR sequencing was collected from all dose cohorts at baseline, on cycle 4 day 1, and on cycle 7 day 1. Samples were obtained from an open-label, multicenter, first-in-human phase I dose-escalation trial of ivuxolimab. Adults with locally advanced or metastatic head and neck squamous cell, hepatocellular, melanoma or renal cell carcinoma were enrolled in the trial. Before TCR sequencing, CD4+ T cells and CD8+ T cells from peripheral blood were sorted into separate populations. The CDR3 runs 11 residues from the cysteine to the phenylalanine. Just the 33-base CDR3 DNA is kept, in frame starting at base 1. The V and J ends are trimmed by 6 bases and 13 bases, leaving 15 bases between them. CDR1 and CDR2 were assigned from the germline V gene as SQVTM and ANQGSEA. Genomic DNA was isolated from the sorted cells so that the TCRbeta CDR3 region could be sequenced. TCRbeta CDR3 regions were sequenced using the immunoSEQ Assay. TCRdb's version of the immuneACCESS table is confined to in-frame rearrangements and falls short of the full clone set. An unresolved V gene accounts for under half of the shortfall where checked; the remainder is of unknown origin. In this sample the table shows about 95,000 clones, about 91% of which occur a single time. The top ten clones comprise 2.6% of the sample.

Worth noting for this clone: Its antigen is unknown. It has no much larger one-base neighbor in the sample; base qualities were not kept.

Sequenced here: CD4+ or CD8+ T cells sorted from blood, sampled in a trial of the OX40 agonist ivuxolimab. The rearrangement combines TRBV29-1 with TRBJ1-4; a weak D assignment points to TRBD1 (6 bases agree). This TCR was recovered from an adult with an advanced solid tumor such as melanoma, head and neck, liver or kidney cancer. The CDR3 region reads CSVSDSLRLFF. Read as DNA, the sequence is TGCAGCGTATCGGACAGTTTGAGACTGTTTTTT. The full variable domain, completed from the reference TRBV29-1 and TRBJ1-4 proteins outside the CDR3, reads SAVISQKPSRDICQRGTSLTIQCQVDSQVTMMFWYRQQPGQSLTLIATANQGSEATYESGFVIDKFPISRPNLTFSTLTVSNMSPEDSSIYLCSVSDSLRLFFGSGTQLSVL.